The present T cell receptor (beta chain) was sequenced within a study of cytomegalovirus exposure and HLA in healthy donors. PCR used 60 Vbeta primers and 13 Jbeta primers. The assay was immunoSEQ multiplex PCR, and TCRdb's table has in-frame clones only and misses some. Among about 180,000 clones listed, approximately 80% were seen once. The TCR was taken from a woman between 18 and 29 years old in good health and CMV-seropositive. Sample: PBMCs.

Here the CDR3 DNA reads TGTGCCATCAGAGGGGGGGTGGATTCACCCCTCCACTTT. Its protein is CAIRGGVDSPLHF. The chain combines TRBV10-3 with TRBJ1-6; maybe TRBD1 (6 bases). The CDR3 has 13 amino acids. Trimming pared 6 bases from V and 8 bases from J, leaving 11 bases between. Germline values: CDR1 ENHRY, CDR2 SYGVKD.